Reported below is one T cell receptor (beta chain). The entry originates in a study of beta chain features in type 1 diabetes. About the study: Examination spanned 100 million to 130 million sorted cells from all samples.

Every isolated RNA sample was fully reverse transcribed, so sequencing captured expressed TCRB transcripts. The data were produced by immunoSEQ multiplex PCR, yet TCRdb's version contains in-frame clones alone and is incomplete. There are around 400,000 clones in the sample; roughly 12% occur only once, and 0.017% lies in the top ten. Germline V lookup: CDR1 MNHEY, CDR2 SMNVEV (reference sequence). V trimming: 6 bases; J trimming: 6 bases; junction bases outside the gene matches: 3. The CDR3 is made up of 14 amino acids. The TCR sequence derives from a man between 18 and 29 years old in good health. What was sequenced was naive CD4+ T cells from blood. This sequence joins TRBV27 and TRBJ2-3; 13 nucleotides agree with TRBD2. In DNA form, the CDR3 reads TGTGCCAGCAGCCCGACTAGCGGGAGGGATACGCAGTATTTT. It codes for CASSPTSGRDTQYF.